One and the same sample provided the 13 T cell receptor beta chains below, sequenced in a study of blood T cell repertoires in COVID-19. Sequenced by immunoSEQ multiplex PCR; TCRdb stores in-frame clones only, minus some. In the table there are some 260,000 clones, 88% of which are singletons. Sequencing input: peripheral blood. The receptor set was obtained from a woman in her twenties or thirties with acute or convalescent COVID-19.

This rearrangement joins TRBV7-8 to TRBJ2-7, with D maybe TRBD1 (6 bases). This CDR3 has 14 residues. Looked up from germline, CDR1 is SGHVS and CDR2 is FQNEAQ. V lost 1 base to trimming and J lost 0 bases, with 7 bases between them. CDR3 sequence: CASSLGQASYEQYF. The DNA for the CDR3 is TGTGCCAGCAGCTTAGGACAGGCCTCCTACGAGCAGTACTTC.

The chain recombines TRBV5-1 with TRBJ1-4; 9 nucleotides match TRBD1. This CDR3 spans 16 amino acids. The V and J ends lost 0 bases and 7 bases, in that order; junction bases with no gene match: 7. The germline V gene encodes CDR1 SGHRS and CDR2 YFSETQ. In DNA, the CDR3 is TGCGCCAGCAGCTTGGAGGGGACAGGGTCGCGTGAAAAACTGTTTTTT. As protein: CASSLEGTGSREKLFF.

The CDR3 sequence: CSVPAGGGFREQFF. CDR3 DNA sequence: TGCAGCGTCCCAGCGGGAGGCGGGTTTAGGGAGCAGTTCTTC. The genes are TRBV29-1 and TRBJ2-1, with TRBD2 matching 9 bases. The V gene's germline CDR1 is SQVTM and CDR2 ANQGSEA. The V segment lost 6 bases and the J segment 10 bases; nucleotides outside the gene matches: 13. The CDR3 runs 14 residues.

The chain employs TRBV6-4 and TRBJ2-7, with 7 bases identical to TRBD1. CDR3 length: 16 amino acids. The J segment lost 4 bases and the V segment lost 3 bases, leaving 12 bases of the junction unmatched. Germline CDR1 reads MRHNA; CDR2 reads SNTAGT. CDR3 nucleotide sequence: TGTGCCAGCAGTGAGACAGGGACAGCATTACCTTACGAGCAGTACTTC. This sequence encodes CASSETGTALPYEQYF.

The V and J genes are TRBV2 and TRBJ1-5, with TRBD1 identical over 8 bases. This CDR3 is built from 16 residues. Germline values: CDR1 SNHLY, CDR2 FYNNEI. V was clipped by 6 bases and J by 4 bases; unmatched bases: 11. The CDR3 region is CASRDIDRGANQPQHF. CDR3 bases: TGTGCCAGCAGGGATATAGACAGGGGTGCTAATCAGCCCCAGCATTTT.

The V gene is TRBV30, the J gene TRBJ2-3, with D possibly TRBD1 on 6 matching bases. This CDR3 contains 15 residues. Trimming shortened V by 0 bases and J by 2 bases, and 12 bases separated the two germline ends. CDR1 is GTSNPN, CDR2 SVGIG, per germline (reference sequence). The CDR3: CAWSVQGFNTDTQYF. The CDR3 region has the DNA TGTGCCTGGAGTGTGCAGGGGTTTAACACAGATACGCAGTATTTT.

On this clone: At the DNA level, this CDR3 is encoded by other sequences in the same sample as well. The rearrangement joins TRBV6-5 to TRBJ1-2; TRBD1 matches 8 bases. V lost 0 bases to trimming and J lost 7 bases; unmatched junction nucleotides: 4. Germline-derived CDR1 and CDR2 are MNHEY and SVGAGI. The CDR3 totals 14 residues. This CDR3 reads CASSYSPTGGGYTF. The CDR3 coding sequence is TGTGCCAGCAGTTACTCTCCCACAGGGGGTGGCTACACCTTC.

This clone was seen once. This chain uses TRBV7-6 with TRBJ2-5, with D maybe TRBD1 (6 bases). Trimming left V 1 base short and J 2 bases short, with 14 bases between. The CDR3 has 16 amino acids. CDR1 is SGHVS, CDR2 FNYEAQ, per germline. The DNA for the CDR3 is TGTGCCAGCAGCTTAGGCGCAGGGGCCCTACAAGAGACCCAGTACTTC. It translates to CASSLGAGALQETQYF. Together with reference TRBV7-6 and TRBJ2-5, the CDR3 gives the full variable domain: GAGVSQSPRYKVTKRGQDVALRCDPISGHVSLYWYRQALGQGPEFLTYFNYEAQQDKSGLPNDRFSAERPEGSISTLTIQRTEQRDSAMYRCASSLGAGALQETQYFGPGTRLLVL.

The rearrangement uses TRBV5-6 and TRBJ2-7; 8 nucleotides align to TRBD1. The CDR3 loop spans 13 amino acids. Germline V lookup: CDR1 SGHDT, CDR2 YYEEEE. The V gene end was trimmed by 3 bases and the J gene end by 2 bases; junction bases not matched to a gene: 1. CDR3 residues: CASSSTGAYEQYF. CDR3 nucleotide sequence: TGTGCCAGCAGCTCGACAGGGGCCTACGAGCAGTACTTC.

The chain recombines TRBV23-1 with TRBJ2-1, with 11 positions matching TRBD2. TRBV23-1 is an ORF, and what it does is uncertain. The CDR3 sequence is 15 residues long. J lost 4 bases, V lost 6 bases, and 5 bases had no gene match. The CDR3 region has the DNA TGCGCCAGCAGGACGGGACTAGCGGTTTACAATGAGCAGTTCTTC. Translated, it gives CASRTGLAVYNEQFF.

The chain combines TRBV30 with TRBJ2-3, with 13 bases fitting TRBD2. Germline V gene data show CDR1 as GTSNPN and CDR2 as SVGIG (reference sequence). There are 14 residues in the CDR3. Trimming at V came to 5 bases and at J to 2 bases, leaving 1 base not matched to a gene. CDR3 loop: CAWGTSGNTDTQYF. In DNA, the CDR3 is TGTGCCTGGGGGACTAGCGGGAACACAGATACGCAGTATTTT.

This rearrangement joins TRBV30 to TRBJ2-5; D is uncertain. Germline CDR1 is GTSNPN and CDR2 is SVGIG (reference sequence). V was shortened by 3 bases and J by 1 base, with 9 bases between the two germline ends. This CDR3 region has 13 residues. The CDR3 spells CAWSMNFQETQYF. Here the CDR3 DNA reads TGTGCCTGGAGCATGAACTTCCAAGAGACCCAGTACTTC.

The chain employs TRBV4-1 and TRBJ2-1; perhaps TRBD2 as D (5 bases). CDR1 and CDR2 (germline): MGHRA, YSYEKL. CDR3 length equals 16 residues. Trimming pared 0 bases from V and 4 bases from J, leaving 13 bases between. In DNA, the CDR3 is TGCGCCAGCAGCCAAGACGGTGCGGGTTTATACAATGAGCAGTTCTTC. Protein sequence: CASSQDGAGLYNEQFF.